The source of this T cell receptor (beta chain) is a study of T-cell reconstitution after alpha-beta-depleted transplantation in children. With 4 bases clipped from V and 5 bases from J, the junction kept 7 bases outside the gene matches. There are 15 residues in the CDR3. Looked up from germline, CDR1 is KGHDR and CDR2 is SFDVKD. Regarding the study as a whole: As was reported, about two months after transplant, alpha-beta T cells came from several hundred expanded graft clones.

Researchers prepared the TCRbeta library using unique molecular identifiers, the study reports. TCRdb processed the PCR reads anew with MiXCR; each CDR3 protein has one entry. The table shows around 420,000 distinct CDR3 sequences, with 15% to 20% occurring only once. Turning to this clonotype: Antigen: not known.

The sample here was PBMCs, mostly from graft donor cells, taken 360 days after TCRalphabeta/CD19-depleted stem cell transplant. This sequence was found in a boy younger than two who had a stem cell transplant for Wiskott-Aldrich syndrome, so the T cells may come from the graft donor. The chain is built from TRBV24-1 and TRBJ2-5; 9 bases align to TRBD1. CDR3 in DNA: TGTGCCACCAGTGACATGGGACAGGGCGGCGAGACCCAGTACTTC. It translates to CATSDMGQGGETQYF.